The rows below give T cell receptor beta chains drawn from one sample of a study of PD-L1 blockade in urothelial cancer. The assay was immunoSEQ multiplex PCR, and TCRdb's table has in-frame clones only and misses some. The data show 30,000 to 35,000 clones, with 70% to 85% seen just once and about 30% held by the top ten. Sequenced here: PBMCs, sampled around atezolizumab (anti-PD-L1) treatment. These receptors originate from a man in his 60s with urothelial cancer. Both conserved end residues are part of each CDR3. The D gene is left open where the match is weak. Size values are once, few and many counts, or a class for expanded clones, and some rows have none.

J gene: TRBJ2-1
clone size: .
V gene: TRBV18
D gene: TRBD2
CDR3 length: 13
CDR3 protein: CASSPGGGNEQFF
CDR3 DNA: TGTGCCAGCTCACCGGGCGGGGGCAATGAGCAGTTCTTC

J gene: TRBJ1-2
clone size: .
V gene: TRBV29-1
D gene: .
CDR3 length: 12
CDR3 protein: CSDNGERNGYTF
CDR3 DNA: TGCAGCGATAACGGGGAACGGAATGGCTACACCTTC

J gene: TRBJ1-1
clone size: .
V gene: TRBV5-1
D gene: TRBD1
CDR3 length: 14
CDR3 protein: CASSLEGANTEAFF
CDR3 DNA: TGCGCCAGCAGCTTGGAGGGGGCGAACACTGAAGCTTTCTTT

J gene: TRBJ2-4
clone size: .
V gene: TRBV5-4
D gene: .
CDR3 length: 19
CDR3 protein: CASSPGSQSSILAKNIQYF
CDR3 DNA: TGTGCCAGCAGCCCCGGGAGCCAAAGTTCAATACTAGCCAAAAACATTCAGTACTTC

J gene: TRBJ2-3
clone size: .
V gene: TRBV5-1
D gene: .
CDR3 length: 15
CDR3 protein: CASSLVPTGPDTQYF
CDR3 DNA: TGCGCCAGCAGCTTGGTCCCGACTGGCCCTGATACGCAGTATTTT

J gene: TRBJ2-7
clone size: hyperexpanded
V gene: TRBV21-1
D gene: .
CDR3 length: 16
CDR3 protein: CASSKTPGYFSYEQYF
CDR3 DNA: TGTGCCAGCAGCAAAACCCCAGGTTACTTCTCCTACGAGCAGTACTTC

J gene: TRBJ1-5
clone size: .
V gene: TRBV6-1
D gene: .
CDR3 length: 15
CDR3 protein: CASSEIGGSNQPQHF
CDR3 DNA: TGTGCCAGCAGTGAAATTGGAGGGAGCAATCAGCCCCAGCATTTT

J gene: TRBJ2-2
clone size: once
V gene: TRBV7-8
D gene: .
CDR3 length: 16
CDR3 protein: CASSPASGSNTGELFF
CDR3 DNA: TGTGCCAGCAGCCCAGCTTCAGGGTCGAACACCGGGGAGCTGTTTTTT

J gene: TRBJ1-4
clone size: .
V gene: TRBV19
D gene: .
CDR3 length: 17
CDR3 protein: CASSPWDTDATNEKLFF
CDR3 DNA: TGTGCCAGTAGTCCTTGGGACACTGATGCAACTAATGAAAAACTGTTTTTT

J gene: TRBJ2-6
clone size: few
V gene: TRBV18
D gene: TRBD1
CDR3 length: 16
CDR3 protein: CASSPGTGAGANVLTF
CDR3 DNA: TGTGCCAGCTCACCAGGAACAGGGGCTGGGGCCAACGTCCTGACTTTC

J gene: TRBJ1-4
clone size: .
V gene: TRBV2
D gene: TRBD1
CDR3 length: 18
CDR3 protein: CASSDPGQGDRGNEKLFF
CDR3 DNA: TGTGCCAGCAGTGACCCGGGACAGGGAGACAGGGGTAATGAAAAACTGTTTTTT

J gene: TRBJ2-1
clone size: .
V gene: TRBV18
D gene: .
CDR3 length: 18
CDR3 protein: CASSPGLSSQVAGNEQFF
CDR3 DNA: TGTGCCAGCTCACCAGGACTTTCTAGCCAGGTGGCTGGGAATGAGCAGTTCTTC

J gene: TRBJ2-3
clone size: once
V gene: TRBV6-5
D gene: TRBD1
CDR3 length: 14
CDR3 protein: CASKRDRDADTQYF
CDR3 DNA: TGTGCCAGCAAAAGGGACAGGGACGCAGATACGCAGTATTTT

J gene: TRBJ2-1
clone size: .
V gene: TRBV4-1
D gene: .
CDR3 length: 15
CDR3 protein: CASSPSGGARGEQFF
CDR3 DNA: TGCGCCAGCAGCCCCAGCGGAGGGGCGCGGGGTGAGCAGTTCTTC

J gene: TRBJ1-1
clone size: .
V gene: TRBV4-3
D gene: .
CDR3 length: 13
CDR3 protein: CASSQDSQVEAFF
CDR3 DNA: TGCGCCAGCAGCCAAGATTCCCAGGTTGAAGCTTTCTTT

J gene: TRBJ2-1
clone size: .
V gene: TRBV11-2
D gene: .
CDR3 length: 15
CDR3 protein: CASRPWGGAYNEQFF
CDR3 DNA: TGTGCCAGCAGACCGTGGGGCGGAGCCTACAATGAGCAGTTCTTC

J gene: TRBJ1-2
clone size: .
V gene: TRBV6-5
D gene: .
CDR3 length: 15
CDR3 protein: CASSYRTGRKSGYTF
CDR3 DNA: TGTGCCAGCAGTTACCGCACTGGGAGAAAGTCCGGCTACACCTTC

J gene: TRBJ1-5
clone size: .
V gene: TRBV7-9
D gene: TRBD1
CDR3 length: 15
CDR3 protein: CASSPGQGAYQPQHF
CDR3 DNA: TGTGCCAGCAGCCCCGGACAGGGCGCGTATCAGCCCCAGCATTTT

J gene: TRBJ2-6
clone size: .
V gene: TRBV19
D gene: TRBD1
CDR3 length: 15
CDR3 protein: CATEQGAAGVNVLTF
CDR3 DNA: TGTGCCACCGAACAGGGGGCGGCTGGGGTCAACGTCCTGACTTTC